Sequencing of this TCR beta chain was carried out in a study of T cells in localized non-small cell lung cancer. Trimming cost V 3 bases and J 0 bases, with 14 bases left between them. Germline values: CDR1 SQVTM, CDR2 ANQGSEA. The CDR3 covers 15 residues. The table came from immunoSEQ multiplex PCR; TCRdb's copy has only in-frame clones and leaves some out. The table records 2,500 to 3,000 clones, 28% of them present only once. The chain has TRBV29-1 and TRBJ1-2, with a possible D match to TRBD1 (5 bases). The sequences come from lung tumor tissue, collected before any cancer treatment. The source of this sequence is a man between 40 and 70 years old with stage II squamous cell lung carcinoma. The CDR3 DNA reads TGCAGCGTTGATAAGTTGTGGGGCCCTAACTATGGCTACACCTTC. Translation: CSVDKLWGPNYGYTF.